A single sample gave rise to the 29 T cell receptor beta chains below, sequenced in a study of Ad26.COV2.S vaccination and SARS-CoV-2 variants. TCRdb keeps only in-frame clones here, not all; method: immunoSEQ multiplex PCR. The data show 290,000 or so clones, more than 70% seen once. Sample treatment: around 19 received Ad26.COV2.S at low or high dose, single or two shots; several received placebo; per-sample allocation not given. Day 63 following the first vaccine or placebo injection was when the samples were taken. The sequencing used peripheral blood, collected in a trial of Ad26.COV2.S vaccine versus placebo. The receptors derive from a person aged 18-60 years who received the Ad26.COV2.S COVID-19 vaccine or a placebo.

CDR3 coding DNA: TGTGCCAGCAGTGAAGACGGGAGGCTCTATGGCTACACCTTC. Translating gives CASSEDGRLYGYTF. The gene calls are TRBV6-1 and TRBJ1-2; D unresolved. The CDR3 is 14 amino acids. CDR1 is MNHNS and CDR2 is SASEGT in the germline V gene. V lost 1 base and J 4 bases, leaving 10 bases between the germline ends.

The chain couples TRBV6-1 to TRBJ2-1; no definite D call. Trimming removed 2 bases at V and 5 bases at J, with 7 bases between. The length of the CDR3 is 13 residues. CDR1 is MNHNS and CDR2 is SASEGT in the germline V gene. DNA of the CDR3: TGTGCCAGCAGTGAAATGCCCGACAATGAGCAGTTCTTC. Protein product: CASSEMPDNEQFF.

V gene TRBV5-1 combines with J gene TRBJ2-3; D may be TRBD2 (6 bases). The CDR3 length is 14 residues. Germline V lookup: CDR1 SGHRS, CDR2 YFSETQ. The V end was cut by 4 bases, the J end by 2 bases, with 11 bases between. DNA for the CDR3: TGCGCCAGCAGCGCCGGGACTTACACAGATACGCAGTATTTT. Protein: CASSAGTYTDTQYF.

The V call is TRBV18, the J call TRBJ1-6; TRBD1 agrees at 7 bases. V dropped 3 bases and J dropped 7; count of bases not matched to a gene: 6. Germline loops: CDR1 KGHSH, CDR2 LQKENI. The CDR3 totals 15 residues. In nucleotides, the CDR3 is TGTGCCAGCTCACCGGCAGACAGGGTGAATTCACCCCTCCACTTT. Translating it yields CASSPADRVNSPLHF. Supplemented by reference TRBV18 and TRBJ1-6, the full variable domain reads NAGVMQNPRHLVRRRGQEARLRCSPMKGHSHVYWYRQLPEEGLKFMVYLQKENIIDESGMPKERFSAEFPKEGPSILRIQQVVRGDSAAYFCASSPADRVNSPLHFGNGTRLTVT.

The chain is built from TRBV6-6 and TRBJ1-1, with 9 bases aligning to TRBD1. With V trimmed by 5 bases and J by 2 bases, 15 bases remained unmatched. This CDR3 is built from 18 residues. The germline gives CDR1 MNHNY, CDR2 SVGAGI (reference sequence). CDR3 loop: CASSPWDWDRVKNTEAFF. CDR3 DNA sequence: TGTGCCAGCAGTCCCTGGGACTGGGACAGGGTGAAAAACACTGAAGCTTTCTTT.

The chain links TRBV6-5 to TRBJ1-1; 8 bases fit TRBD1. J was trimmed by 6 bases and V by 6 bases; bases with no gene match: 9. CDR3 size: 14 residues. The germline gives CDR1 MNHEY, CDR2 SVGAGI. Here the CDR3 reads CASSSGQGSPEAFF. DNA for the CDR3: TGTGCCAGCAGCTCCGGACAGGGATCCCCTGAAGCTTTCTTT.

CDR3 region: CASSSSMIGNEKLFF. CDR3 bases: TGCGCCAGCAGCTCATCCATGATCGGGAATGAAAAACTGTTTTTT. The chain combines TRBV5-1 with TRBJ1-4; D call uncertain. The V end lost 3 bases, the J end lost 5 bases, and 14 bases lay between the germline ends. In germline, CDR1 is SGHRS, CDR2 YFSETQ. There are 15 residues in the CDR3.

The CDR3 coding sequence is TGCGCCAGCAGCTTGTGGGTGAACACTGAAGCTTTCTTT. Its protein is CASSLWVNTEAFF. The J gene is TRBJ1-1, the V gene TRBV5-1, with unresolved D. The V and J ends lost 1 base and 0 bases respectively, with 4 bases between them. The CDR3 runs to 13 residues. Looked up from germline, CDR1 is SGHRS and CDR2 is YFSETQ.

This sequence joins TRBV27 and TRBJ1-1, with D uncertain. The CDR3 runs to 14 residues. Germline CDR1 reads MNHEY; CDR2 reads SMNVEV (reference sequence). V lost 1 base to trimming and J lost 4 bases, with 10 bases between them. CDR3 nucleotide sequence: TGTGCCAGCAGTTTATGGGGTAGCGGCACTGAAGCTTTCTTT. This encodes CASSLWGSGTEAFF.

This clone was detected only once. The germline gene is not matched at one end of the junction; a read error may be the cause. This rearrangement joins TRBV7-7 to TRBJ2-3, with a possible D match to TRBD2 (5 bases). Germline loops: CDR1 SSHAT, CDR2 FNYEAQ (reference sequence). The CDR3 sequence is 15 residues long. The DNA of the CDR3 is TGTGCTAGCAGCTTAGGAGGAACAGAAACAGATACGCAGTATTTT. Its translation: CASSLGGTETDTQYF.

The chain joins TRBV9 to TRBJ2-2; D is unclear. The CDR3 is made up of 14 amino acids. Trimming left V 2 bases short and J 4 bases short, with 9 bases between. Per the germline V gene, CDR1 is SGDLS and CDR2 is YYNGEE. Here the CDR3 DNA reads TGTGCCAGCAGCGTTAGCTTGGGCACCGGGGAGCTGTTTTTT. It yields the protein CASSVSLGTGELFF. Variable domain in full (rest from reference TRBV9 and TRBJ2-2): DSGVTQTPKHLITATGQRVTLRCSPRSGDLSVYWYQQSLDQGLQFLIQYYNGEERAKGNILERFSAQQFPDLHSELNLSSLELGDSALYFCASSVSLGTGELFFGEGSRLTVL.

The chain recombines TRBV30 with TRBJ1-4, with a possible D match to TRBD1 (5 bases). The V gene lost 5 bases and the J gene lost 8 bases, with 18 bases spanning the gap. Germline V lookup: CDR1 GTSNPN, CDR2 SVGIG (reference sequence). The CDR3 contains 14 residues. CDR3 nucleotides: TGTGCCTGGTCTCCGGGACCAACAGGAGAAAAACTGTTTTTT. Translation gives CAWSPGPTGEKLFF.

This chain joins TRBV18 and TRBJ1-5, with D tentatively TRBD1 (6 bases). Trimming took 5 bases from V and 8 from J, leaving 10 bases between them. The germline V gene has CDR1 KGHSH and CDR2 LQKENI. This CDR3 comprises 12 residues. The CDR3 here is CASSGGREPQHF. The CDR3 bases are TGTGCCAGCTCAGGGGGCCGGGAGCCCCAGCATTTT.

This clone has a single count. The V and J genes are TRBV30 and TRBJ2-7; TRBD1 is a possible D gene (5 bases). CDR1 and CDR2 (germline): GTSNPN, SVGIG (reference sequence). The CDR3 consists of 13 residues. Trimming stripped 0 bases from V and 3 bases from J, with 9 bases between. The CDR3 reads CAWSVGQGYEQYF. For the CDR3, the DNA is TGTGCCTGGAGTGTAGGCCAGGGCTACGAGCAGTACTTC.

This chain joins TRBV2 and TRBJ1-5; 8 nucleotides align to TRBD1. CDR1 and CDR2 from the germline V gene are SNHLY and FYNNEI. This CDR3 has 13 residues. V shed 4 bases and J 5 bases; nucleotides not matched to a gene: 1. This CDR3 is CASSVTGDQPQHF. CDR3 sequence (DNA): TGTGCCAGCAGTGTGACAGGGGATCAGCCCCAGCATTTT.

The rearrangement links TRBV25-1 to TRBJ2-1; tentative D call: TRBD2 (5 bases). The CDR3 sequence is 12 residues long. Germline V CDR1 and CDR2: MGHDK, SYGVNS. The ends were cut back, 5 bases at V and 4 bases at J, with 6 bases in the middle. The CDR3 loop is CASSRGYNEQFF. The CDR3 bases are TGTGCCAGCAGTCGGGGTTACAATGAGCAGTTCTTC.

The rearrangement links TRBV27 to TRBJ2-7; D is unclear. V was clipped by 4 bases and J by 3 bases, with 16 bases between them. Germline-derived CDR1 and CDR2 are MNHEY and SMNVEV (reference sequence). The CDR3 contains 15 residues. Here the CDR3 DNA reads TGTGCCAGCAGTTCCCTAGGGCCATCAAACTACGAGCAGTACTTC. Protein sequence: CASSSLGPSNYEQYF.

V gene TRBV2 combines with J gene TRBJ2-4; D call uncertain. Germline values: CDR1 SNHLY, CDR2 FYNNEI. The germline V and J ends were trimmed by 3 bases and 0 bases, with 9 bases remaining between them. CDR3 size: 15 residues. Written as DNA, the CDR3 is TGTGCCAGCAGTGACCGCGGTATAGCCAAAAACATTCAGTACTTC. As protein: CASSDRGIAKNIQYF.

The rearrangement uses TRBV11-2 and TRBJ2-3; D is unclear. V lost 4 bases and J 0 bases, leaving 8 bases between the germline ends. In germline, CDR1 is SGHAT, CDR2 FQNNGV. There are 14 residues in the CDR3. The CDR3 DNA reads as TGTGCCAGCAGCTACCGGTCCAGCACAGATACGCAGTATTTT. It specifies CASSYRSSTDTQYF.

The gene calls are TRBV2 and TRBJ1-5; TRBD1 matches 10 bases. Germline lookup yields CDR1 SNHLY and CDR2 FYNNEI. The J segment lost 3 bases and the V segment lost 7 bases, leaving 6 bases of the junction unmatched. The CDR3 sequence is 15 residues long. CDR3 DNA: TGTGCCAGCACTAAGACAGGGGGCCTCAATCAGCCCCAGCATTTT. This encodes CASTKTGGLNQPQHF.

The chain uses TRBV6-2 or TRBV6-3 and TRBJ2-5; 14 nucleotides agree with TRBD2. CDR1 and CDR2 (germline): MNHEY, SVGEGT. Trimming at V came to 5 bases and at J to 0 bases, leaving 14 bases not matched to a gene. The CDR3 sequence is 20 residues long. CDR3 sequence (DNA): TGTGCCAGCAGTACGGGGGGGACTAGCGGGGGCCCCCTGTACCAAGAGACCCAGTACTTC. It specifies CASSTGGTSGGPLYQETQYF.

The rearrangement joins TRBV18 to TRBJ1-4; TRBD1 matches 7 bases. Germline V gene sequence: CDR1 KGHSH, CDR2 LQKENI. The CDR3 consists of 14 residues. V lost 2 bases and J lost 7; bases outside the gene matches: 4. CDR3 amino acids: CASSPGTVSEKLFF. DNA for the CDR3: TGTGCCAGCTCACCAGGGACAGTCTCTGAAAAACTGTTTTTT.

This clone showed up just a few times. The rearrangement links TRBV5-1 to TRBJ2-1; no clear D. V was trimmed by 1 base and J by 10 bases, leaving 21 bases between them. Per the germline V gene, CDR1 is SGHRS and CDR2 is YFSETQ. The CDR3 covers 16 residues. CDR3 protein: CASSLLSARIKLEQFF. In DNA form, the CDR3 reads TGCGCCAGCAGCTTGTTGTCGGCTCGTATTAAGTTGGAGCAGTTCTTC.

The gene calls are TRBV5-1 and TRBJ1-1; tentative D call: TRBD1 (5 bases). Trimming left V 5 bases short and J 3 bases short, with 17 bases between. Germline loops: CDR1 SGHRS, CDR2 YFSETQ. The CDR3 is made up of 15 amino acids. As DNA, the CDR3 is TGCGCCAGCAGTGAGGGCCAGGGAAGGGACACTGAAGCTTTCTTT. Its translation is CASSEGQGRDTEAFF.

This rearrangement joins TRBV21-1 to TRBJ1-5; TRBD1, the table's D call, lacks a check against the DNA. TRBV21-1 is designated a pseudogene. This CDR3 comprises 22 residues. The CDR3 DNA reads as TGTGCCAGCACCCAAGAGGGAATTCGGGGACAGGGGGCGAAAGTTGGCAATCAGCCCCAGCATTTT. Its translation is CASTQEGIRGQGAKVGNQPQHF.

V gene TRBV19 combines with J gene TRBJ2-7; the match to TRBD2 covers 7 bases. J lost 0 bases, V lost 3 bases, and 5 bases had no gene match. CDR3 length equals 15 residues. Germline CDR1 and CDR2: LNHDA and SQIVND (reference sequence). The CDR3 reads CASSIGIAGSYEQYF. CDR3 sequence (DNA): TGTGCCAGTAGTATTGGCATAGCGGGCTCCTACGAGCAGTACTTC.

The rearrangement uses TRBV19 and TRBJ2-7, with 10 bases lining up with TRBD2. The CDR3 length is 19 residues. The germline V gene encodes CDR1 LNHDA and CDR2 SQIVND (reference sequence). J lost 3 bases, V lost 3 bases, and 17 bases had no gene match. CDR3 loop: CASSIWRASGSSPHYEQYF. DNA for the CDR3: TGTGCCAGTAGTATTTGGAGGGCTAGCGGGAGCTCCCCACACTACGAGCAGTACTTC.

This chain uses TRBV19 with TRBJ1-1, with D uncertain. V lost 5 bases and J lost 2, with 6 bases in between. Germline values: CDR1 LNHDA, CDR2 SQIVND (reference sequence). CDR3 length: 12 residues. CDR3 sequence reads: CASSLLNTEAFF. As DNA, the CDR3 is TGTGCCAGTAGTCTTTTAAACACTGAAGCTTTCTTT.

This clone was seen a single time. CDR3 region: CASRLTLADTEAFF. CDR3 DNA sequence: TGTGCCAGCAGGTTAACTCTCGCCGACACTGAAGCTTTCTTT. The chain joins TRBV6-6 to TRBJ1-1, with D unresolved. The CDR3 loop spans 14 amino acids. Germline V gene lookup returns CDR1 MNHNY and CDR2 SVGAGI (reference sequence). Trimming cost V 6 bases and J 3 bases, with 14 bases left between them.